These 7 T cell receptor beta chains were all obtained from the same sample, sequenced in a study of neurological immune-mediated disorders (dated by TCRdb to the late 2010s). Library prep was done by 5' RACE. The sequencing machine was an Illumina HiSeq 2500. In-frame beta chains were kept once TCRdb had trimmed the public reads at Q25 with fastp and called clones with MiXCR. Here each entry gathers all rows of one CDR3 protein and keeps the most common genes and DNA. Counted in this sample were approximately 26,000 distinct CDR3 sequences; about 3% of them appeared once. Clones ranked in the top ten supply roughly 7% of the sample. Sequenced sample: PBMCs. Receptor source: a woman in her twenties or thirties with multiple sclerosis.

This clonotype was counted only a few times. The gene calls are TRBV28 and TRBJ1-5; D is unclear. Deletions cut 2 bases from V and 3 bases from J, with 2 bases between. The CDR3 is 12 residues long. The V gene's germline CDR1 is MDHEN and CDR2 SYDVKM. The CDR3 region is CASSLVNQPQHF. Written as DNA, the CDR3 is TGTGCCAGCAGTTTAGTCAATCAGCCCCAGCATTTT.

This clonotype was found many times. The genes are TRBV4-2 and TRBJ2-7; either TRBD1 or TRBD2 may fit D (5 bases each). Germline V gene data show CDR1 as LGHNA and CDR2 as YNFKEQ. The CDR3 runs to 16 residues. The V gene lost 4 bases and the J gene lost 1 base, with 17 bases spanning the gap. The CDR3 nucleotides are TGTGCCAGCAGCCCCCGAGGGCAGGGCCGTTCCTACGAGCAGTACTTC. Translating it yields CASSPRGQGRSYEQYF.

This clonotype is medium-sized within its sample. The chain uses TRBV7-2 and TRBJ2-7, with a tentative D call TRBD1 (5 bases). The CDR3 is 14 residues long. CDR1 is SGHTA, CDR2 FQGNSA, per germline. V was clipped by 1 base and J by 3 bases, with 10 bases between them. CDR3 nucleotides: TGTGCCAGCAGCTTAGGGGGCAGCAACTACGAGCAGTACTTC. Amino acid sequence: CASSLGGSNYEQYF.

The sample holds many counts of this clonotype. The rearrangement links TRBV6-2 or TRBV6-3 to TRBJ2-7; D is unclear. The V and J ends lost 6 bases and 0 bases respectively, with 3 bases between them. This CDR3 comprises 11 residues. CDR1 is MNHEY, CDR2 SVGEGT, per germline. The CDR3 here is CASSNSYEQYF. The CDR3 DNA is TGTGCCAGCAGCAACTCCTACGAGCAGTACTTC.

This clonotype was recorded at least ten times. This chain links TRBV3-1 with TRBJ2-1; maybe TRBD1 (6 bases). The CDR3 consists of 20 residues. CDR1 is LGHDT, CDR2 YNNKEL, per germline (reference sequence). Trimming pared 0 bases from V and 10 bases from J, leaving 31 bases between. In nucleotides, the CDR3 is TGTGCCAGCAGCCAAGATCCCACAGGGTGGGGCTTAGGGTTTATGTTCGAGCAGTTCTTC. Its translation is CASSQDPTGWGLGFMFEQFF.

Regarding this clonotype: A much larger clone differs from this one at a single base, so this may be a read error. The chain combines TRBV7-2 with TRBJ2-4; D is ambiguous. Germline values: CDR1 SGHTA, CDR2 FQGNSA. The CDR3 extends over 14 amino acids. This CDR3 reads CASSLSQAQKIQYF. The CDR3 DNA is TGTGCCAGCAGCTTGAGCCAGGCACAAAAAATTCAGTACTTC.

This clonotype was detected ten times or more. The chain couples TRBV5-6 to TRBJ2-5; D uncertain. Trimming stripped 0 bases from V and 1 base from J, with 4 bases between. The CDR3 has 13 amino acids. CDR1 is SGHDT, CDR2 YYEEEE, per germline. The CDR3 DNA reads TGTGCCAGCAGCTTGGGAGTCCAAGAGACCCAGTACTTC. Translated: CASSLGVQETQYF.